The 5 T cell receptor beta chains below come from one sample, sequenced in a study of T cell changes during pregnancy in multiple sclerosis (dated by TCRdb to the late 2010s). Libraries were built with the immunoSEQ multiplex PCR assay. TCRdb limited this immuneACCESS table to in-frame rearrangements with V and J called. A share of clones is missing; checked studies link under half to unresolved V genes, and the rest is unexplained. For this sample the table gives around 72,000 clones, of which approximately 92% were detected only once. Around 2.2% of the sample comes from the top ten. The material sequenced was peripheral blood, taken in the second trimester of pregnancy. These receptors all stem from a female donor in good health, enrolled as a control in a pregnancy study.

This CDR3 is CASGLVRPGQGRSNQPQHF. The CDR3 DNA sequence: TGTGCTAGTGGTTTGGTACGCCCCGGACAGGGCCGTAGCAATCAGCCCCAGCATTTT. This chain uses TRBV12-5 with TRBJ1-5; TRBD1 aligns across 8 bases. Germline loops: CDR1 LGHNT, CDR2 FRNRAP. The CDR3 is made up of 19 amino acids. V lost 0 bases and J lost 0; bases outside the gene matches: 10.

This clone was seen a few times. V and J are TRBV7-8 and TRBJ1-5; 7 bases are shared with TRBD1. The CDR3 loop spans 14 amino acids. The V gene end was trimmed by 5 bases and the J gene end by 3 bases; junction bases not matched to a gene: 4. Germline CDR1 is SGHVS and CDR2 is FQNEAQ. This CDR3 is CASSHTGVNQPQHF. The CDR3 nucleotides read TGTGCCAGCAGCCACACAGGGGTCAATCAGCCCCAGCATTTT. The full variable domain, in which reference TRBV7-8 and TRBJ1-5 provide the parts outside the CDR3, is GAGVSQSPRYKVAKRGQDVALRCDPISGHVSLFWYQQALGQGPEFLTYFQNEAQLDKSGLPSDRFFAERPEGSVSTLKIQRTQQEDSAVYLCASSHTGVNQPQHFGDGTRLSIL.

The CDR3 bases are TGTGCCATCAGGGCAGCGGGGCGGGACACCGGGGAGCTGTTTTTT. This gives the protein CAIRAAGRDTGELFF. The chain links TRBV10-3 to TRBJ2-2; 7 positions match TRBD2. The CDR3 is 15 residues long. The germline V gene encodes CDR1 ENHRY and CDR2 SYGVKD. Losses at the gene ends were 6 bases for V and 3 bases for J; bases not matched to a gene: 7.

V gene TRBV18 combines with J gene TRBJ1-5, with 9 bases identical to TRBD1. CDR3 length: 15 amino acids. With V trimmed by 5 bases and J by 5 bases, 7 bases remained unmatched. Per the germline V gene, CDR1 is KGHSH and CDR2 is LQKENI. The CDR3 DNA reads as TGTGCCAGCTCATCAGGGACAGGGTTGGATCAGCCCCAGCATTTT. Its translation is CASSSGTGLDQPQHF.

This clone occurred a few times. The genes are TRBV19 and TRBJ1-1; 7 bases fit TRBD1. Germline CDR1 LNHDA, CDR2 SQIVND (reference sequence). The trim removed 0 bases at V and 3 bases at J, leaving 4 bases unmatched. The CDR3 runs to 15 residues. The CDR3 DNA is TGTGCCAGTAGTATAGACCTTACAGGGGACACTGAAGCTTTCTTT. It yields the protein CASSIDLTGDTEAFF.